A single sample is the source of the 13 T cell receptor beta chains below, sequenced in a study of T cell responses to AZD1222 COVID-19 vaccine listed by TCRdb under 2021. Libraries were made using the immunoSEQ multiplex PCR assay. TCRdb mirrors the immuneACCESS table, restricted to in-frame sequences. Some clones are absent from its copies; in checked studies, under half trace to an unresolved V gene, and the reason for the others is unknown. The table for this sample lists 60,000 to 80,000 clones; 70% to 90% of them were counted only once. Around 5.2% of the sample is taken by the ten largest. The time point label of this sample denotes: baseline before first vaccination. Sequencing was performed on peripheral blood, taken on day 0 of AZD1222 vaccination. These receptors came from an adult in good health.

The genes are TRBV4-1 and TRBJ2-1; TRBD2 matches 12 bases. This CDR3 has 17 amino acids. Germline V gene lookup returns CDR1 MGHRA and CDR2 YSYEKL. J lost 6 bases, V lost 1 base, and 7 bases had no gene match. The CDR3 nucleotides are TGCGCCAGCAGCCAAGTCCCGCTAGCGGGGGGGCGCAATGAGCAGTTCTTC. Residues: CASSQVPLAGGRNEQFF.

The CDR3 here is CASSVPSSGEQYF. Here the CDR3 DNA reads TGTGCCAGCAGCGTCCCAAGTTCGGGGGAGCAGTACTTC. This rearrangement joins TRBV11-2 to TRBJ2-7, with D perhaps matching TRBD2 (5 bases). Germline V gene lookup returns CDR1 SGHAT and CDR2 FQNNGV. With 5 bases removed from V and 7 bases from J, the gap between germline ends came to 15 bases. The CDR3 has 13 residues.

This chain joins TRBV21-1 and TRBJ1-2; the D call in the table, TRBD1, was not verified against the DNA. TRBV21-1 is a pseudogene locus. The CDR3 is made up of 15 amino acids. CDR3: CASSKEGQGRNGYTF. The CDR3 DNA follows: TGTGCCAGCAGCAAAGAGGGACAGGGGAGAAATGGCTACACCTTC.

In its sample, this clone was seen a few times. This chain links TRBV5-5 with TRBJ2-5; D perhaps matches TRBD2 (6 bases). V was trimmed by 0 bases and J by 1 base, leaving 10 bases between them. This CDR3 is built from 15 residues. Germline loops: CDR1 SGHKS, CDR2 YYEKEE (reference sequence). The CDR3 DNA follows: TGTGCCAGCAGCTTGGTGTCCGGGGGCCAAGAGACCCAGTACTTC. Its protein is CASSLVSGGQETQYF.

This clone was counted a single time. This chain joins TRBV5-1 and TRBJ1-2; 7 nucleotides align to TRBD1. Germline V gives CDR1 SGHRS, CDR2 YFSETQ. J was trimmed by 7 bases and V by 4 bases; bases with no gene match: 10. This CDR3 contains 14 residues. CDR3 coding DNA: TGCGCCAGCAGCCCCACGGGACAGTTGGGTGGCTACACCTTC. Encoded protein: CASSPTGQLGGYTF.

J is TRBJ2-5 and V is TRBV10-1; possibly TRBD2 for D (5 bases). The V and J ends lost 0 bases and 5 bases respectively, with 10 bases between them. This CDR3 is built from 14 residues. Germline CDR1 is WNHNN and CDR2 is SYGVQD (reference sequence). The CDR3 is CASSESTGMETQYF. CDR3 coding DNA: TGCGCCAGCAGTGAGTCGACGGGGATGGAGACCCAGTACTTC.

This clone has just one count. The chain has TRBV7-9 and TRBJ2-2; D remains ambiguous. The V end was cut by 5 bases, the J end by 5 bases, with 9 bases between. The CDR3 consists of 13 residues. Germline loops: CDR1 SEHNR, CDR2 FQNEAQ (reference sequence). The CDR3 bases are TGTGCCAGCAGCCTCGGCCAGACCGGGGAGCTGTTTTTT. Its translation is CASSLGQTGELFF.

The chain combines TRBV5-1 with TRBJ2-1; 7 bases match TRBD1. Germline CDR1 and CDR2: SGHRS and YFSETQ. Trimming cost V 4 bases and J 4 bases; bases outside gene matches: 8. This CDR3 has 15 amino acids. CDR3 loop: CASSQGTAEYNEQFF. CDR3 in DNA: TGCGCCAGCAGCCAAGGGACAGCGGAATACAATGAGCAGTTCTTC.

V gene TRBV3-1 (or the pseudogene TRBV3-2) combines with J gene TRBJ1-1; 8 bases align to TRBD1. Per germline, CDR1 LGHDT and CDR2 YNNKEL (reference sequence). V dropped 8 bases and J dropped 3; count of bases not matched to a gene: 14. This CDR3 contains 16 residues. The CDR3: CASDTGQGEGDTEAFF. The CDR3 bases are TGTGCCAGCGACACCGGACAGGGAGAAGGTGACACTGAAGCTTTCTTT.

This clone showed up just a few times. The chain has TRBV11-2 and TRBJ1-4, with a tentative D call TRBD1 (5 bases). CDR1 is SGHAT, CDR2 FQNNGV, per germline. Trimming shortened V by 0 bases and J by 8 bases, and 10 bases separated the two germline ends. This CDR3 contains 14 residues. CDR3 DNA sequence: TGTGCCAGCAGCTTAGACCGCAGGGAGGAAAAACTGTTTTTT. Amino acid sequence: CASSLDRREEKLFF.

This clone was observed once. This sequence joins TRBV19 and TRBJ1-5; unclear D gene. Germline V lookup: CDR1 LNHDA, CDR2 SQIVND (reference sequence). The CDR3 is 13 amino acids. Trimming took off 9 bases at V and 7 bases at J, with 16 bases between the two ends. The DNA for the CDR3 is TGTGCCAGCTCCTACGGCGGTCAACAGCCCCAGCATTTT. Protein product: CASSYGGQQPQHF.

The chain couples TRBV5-1 to TRBJ2-7; 9 nucleotides line up with TRBD2. CDR1 and CDR2 from the germline V gene are SGHRS and YFSETQ. CDR3 length: 13 residues. The ends lost 7 bases at V and 4 bases at J; junction bases unmatched: 6. This CDR3 reads CASRGRGGYEQYF. As DNA, the CDR3 is TGCGCCAGCCGTGGGCGGGGGGGGTACGAGCAGTACTTC.

On this clone: Within the sample, other DNA sequences also encode this same CDR3. The J gene is TRBJ1-2, the V gene TRBV9; 8 positions agree with TRBD1. The CDR3 contains 12 residues. V trimming: 3 bases; J trimming: 6 bases; junction bases outside the gene matches: 1. CDR1 is SGDLS and CDR2 is YYNGEE in the germline V gene. For the CDR3, the DNA is TGTGCCAGCAGCGCGGACAGGGATGGCTACACCTTC. Its translation: CASSADRDGYTF.